A single sample is the source of the 27 T cell receptor beta chains below, sequenced in a study of cytomegalovirus exposure and HLA in healthy donors. Amplification used 60 Vbeta primers and 13 Jbeta primers. Libraries were prepared by immunoSEQ multiplex PCR; TCRdb keeps only in-frame clonotypes and omits some of them. This sample has over 95,000 clones, with under 80% found just once. Sequenced: PBMCs. Receptors were obtained from a middle-aged woman in good health and CMV-seropositive.

The gene calls are TRBV9 and TRBJ1-6, with a possible D match to TRBD1 (6 bases). V lost 7 bases, J lost 10 bases, and 12 bases lay in between. Germline V gene lookup returns CDR1 SGDLS and CDR2 YYNGEE. This CDR3 spans 12 amino acids. The CDR3 protein is CASGRGGSPLHF. CDR3 DNA sequence: TGTGCCAGCGGCAGGGGTGGGTCACCCCTCCACTTT.

This chain uses TRBV4-1 with TRBJ1-5; 9 bases agree with TRBD1. Looked up from germline, CDR1 is MGHRA and CDR2 is YSYEKL. J was trimmed by 1 base and V by 3 bases; bases with no gene match: 1. CDR3 size: 15 residues. DNA for the CDR3: TGCGCCAGCAGCCAGGGACAGGGAAGCAATCAGCCCCAGCATTTT. This gives the protein CASSQGQGSNQPQHF.

CDR3 coding DNA: TGTGCCAGCAGCACGGACAGCTATGGCTACACCTTC. This codes for CASSTDSYGYTF. The chain links TRBV6-5 to TRBJ1-2; D possibly corresponds to TRBD1 (6 bases). Germline V CDR1 and CDR2: MNHEY, SVGAGI. Deletions cut 6 bases from V and 4 bases from J, with 9 bases between. The CDR3 loop spans 12 amino acids.

The chain couples TRBV6-6 to TRBJ1-1; tentatively, D is TRBD1 (5 bases). The germline gives CDR1 MNHNY, CDR2 SVGAGI (reference sequence). This CDR3 is 13 amino acids long. V lost 0 bases to trimming and J lost 5 bases, with 7 bases between them. The CDR3: CASSYSGGTEAFF. The CDR3 bases are TGTGCCAGCAGTTACTCTGGGGGGACTGAAGCTTTCTTT.

J is TRBJ2-1 and V is TRBV9, with TRBD2 matching 8 bases. The length of the CDR3 is 17 residues. Per germline, CDR1 SGDLS and CDR2 YYNGEE. V lost 3 bases to trimming and J lost 0 bases; unmatched junction nucleotides: 8. CDR3 in amino acids: CASSAPTGTSSYNEQFF. The CDR3, as DNA: TGTGCCAGCAGCGCCCCCACCGGGACTAGCTCCTACAATGAGCAGTTCTTC. Filled out from reference TRBV9 and TRBJ2-1, the complete variable domain reads DSGVTQTPKHLITATGQRVTLRCSPRSGDLSVYWYQQSLDQGLQFLIQYYNGEERAKGNILERFSAQQFPDLHSELNLSSLELGDSALYFCASSAPTGTSSYNEQFFGPGTRLTVL.

The chain employs TRBV9 and TRBJ2-5; 11 nucleotides align to TRBD2. Trimming at V came to 7 bases and at J to 3 bases, leaving 5 bases not matched to a gene. There are 14 residues in the CDR3. CDR1 and CDR2 (germline): SGDLS, YYNGEE. The CDR3, as DNA: TGTGCCAGCTCAAGGGGACTAGCGGAAGAGACCCAGTACTTC. Translation: CASSRGLAEETQYF. Variable domain in full (rest from reference TRBV9 and TRBJ2-5): DSGVTQTPKHLITATGQRVTLRCSPRSGDLSVYWYQQSLDQGLQFLIQYYNGEERAKGNILERFSAQQFPDLHSELNLSSLELGDSALYFCASSRGLAEETQYFGPGTRLLVL.

The chain employs TRBV7-9 and TRBJ1-1, with TRBD1 matching over 8 bases. The CDR3 runs 17 residues. V lost 5 bases and J lost 3; bases outside the gene matches: 14. Per germline, CDR1 SEHNR and CDR2 FQNEAQ (reference sequence). CDR3 sequence (DNA): TGTGCCAGCAGCCCCGGGGAGACAGGGGAGGGGGACACTGAAGCTTTCTTT. Protein sequence: CASSPGETGEGDTEAFF.

The rearrangement joins TRBV29-1 to TRBJ2-2; TRBD2 matches at 9 bases. This CDR3 comprises 14 residues. Germline V gives CDR1 SQVTM, CDR2 ANQGSEA. The J segment lost 2 bases and the V segment lost 5 bases, leaving 3 bases of the junction unmatched. CDR3 bases: TGCAGCGTTAGCGGGAGGCATAACACCGGGGAGCTGTTTTTT. Its translation is CSVSGRHNTGELFF.

The rearrangement links TRBV5-1 to TRBJ1-6; unclear D gene. CDR1 and CDR2 from the germline V gene are SGHRS and YFSETQ. CDR3 size: 14 residues. V was cut by 2 bases and J by 5 bases, with 8 bases left in between. Here the CDR3 DNA reads TGCGCCAGCAGCTTCGACACCAATAATTCACCCCTCCACTTT. This sequence encodes CASSFDTNNSPLHF.

CDR3 sequence: CASSLAPGLAGGRTYEQYF. CDR3 bases: TGTGCCAGCAGCTTGGCCCCAGGACTAGCGGGAGGACGTACCTACGAGCAGTACTTC. This rearrangement joins TRBV5-6 to TRBJ2-7; 14 positions agree with TRBD2. Germline CDR1 reads SGHDT; CDR2 reads YYEEEE. V lost 0 bases and J lost 2; bases outside the gene matches: 10. The CDR3 extends over 19 amino acids.

The rearrangement links TRBV9 to TRBJ1-1; D gene ambiguous. Trimming removed 4 bases at V and 10 bases at J, with 20 bases between. CDR1 and CDR2 from the germline V gene are SGDLS and YYNGEE. The CDR3 sequence is 14 residues long. CDR3 region: CASSPPLPPRRAFF. In nucleotides, the CDR3 is TGTGCCAGCAGCCCCCCCTTGCCCCCCCGGAGAGCTTTCTTT.

J is TRBJ2-1 and V is TRBV7-3, with TRBD2 matching 10 bases. The germline V gene has CDR1 SGHTA and CDR2 FQGTGA. V lost 1 base and J lost 8; bases outside the gene matches: 5. There are 15 residues in the CDR3. CDR3 nucleotides: TGTGCCAGCAGCTTAAAGTCTAGCGGGAGATATGAGCAGTTCTTC. This sequence encodes CASSLKSSGRYEQFF.

V usage is TRBV7-9 and J usage is TRBJ2-7; 7 nucleotides align to TRBD2. Per the germline V gene, CDR1 is SEHNR and CDR2 is FQNEAQ (reference sequence). The length of the CDR3 is 13 residues. Trimming took 0 bases from V and 6 from J; bases not matched to a gene: 2. CDR3 coding DNA: TGTGCCAGCAGCTTAGCGGGAGGGTCCGAGCAGTACTTC. It is translated as CASSLAGGSEQYF.

This clone was counted only a few times. The rearrangement joins TRBV10-3 to TRBJ1-1, with a tentative D call TRBD1 (5 bases). The V end lost 6 bases, the J end lost 4 bases, and 12 bases lay between the germline ends. CDR3 length equals 13 residues. Germline CDR1 ENHRY, CDR2 SYGVKD. CDR3 DNA: TGTGCCATCAGCCCAGGGTCGGCCACTGAAGCTTTCTTT. This translates into CAISPGSATEAFF.

CDR3 sequence reads: CASRRGGDSEFYEQYF. CDR3 DNA sequence: TGTGCCAGCAGGCGTGGGGGGGACTCAGAGTTCTACGAGCAGTACTTC. The chain couples TRBV7-9 to TRBJ2-7; 7 bases line up with TRBD2. V dropped 6 bases and J dropped 3; count of bases not matched to a gene: 14. Germline assignment: CDR1 SEHNR and CDR2 FQNEAQ (reference sequence). The CDR3 consists of 16 residues. Variable domain in full (rest from reference TRBV7-9 and TRBJ2-7): DTGVSQNPRHKITKRGQNVTFRCDPISEHNRLYWYRQTLGQGPEFLTYFQNEAQLEKSRLLSDRFSAERPKGSFSTLEIQRTEQGDSAMYLCASRRGGDSEFYEQYFGPGTRLTVT.

V gene TRBV7-2 combines with J gene TRBJ2-3; 7 bases agree with TRBD2. Germline-derived CDR1 and CDR2 are SGHTA and FQGNSA. V gave up 2 bases and J gave up 0 bases; unmatched junction bases: 5. There are 16 residues in the CDR3. DNA for the CDR3: TGTGCCAGCAGCTTACTCGGGACTACAAGCACAGATACGCAGTATTTT. Translation: CASSLLGTTSTDTQYF.

The gene calls are TRBV7-8 and TRBJ2-5; TRBD2 might be the D (5 bases). The CDR3 is 14 amino acids. Trimming cost V 2 bases and J 5 bases, with 12 bases left between them. The germline V gene has CDR1 SGHVS and CDR2 FQNEAQ. The CDR3 DNA is TGTGCCAGCAGCTTATCTGCGGGTAGTGAGACCCAGTACTTC. As protein: CASSLSAGSETQYF.

This chain connects TRBV10-1 to TRBJ2-7, with a possible D match to TRBD1 (5 bases). The CDR3 runs to 21 residues. V shed 0 bases and J shed 2 bases, with 29 bases lying between them. Germline CDR1 and CDR2: WNHNN and SYGVQD (reference sequence). The CDR3 protein is CASSESYGLVKEDSDPYEQYF. The CDR3 DNA follows: TGCGCCAGCAGTGAGTCTTACGGTCTCGTTAAAGAAGACAGTGACCCCTACGAGCAGTACTTC.

V is TRBV29-1 and J is TRBJ2-7, with TRBD2 matching over 7 bases. Germline CDR1 reads SQVTM; CDR2 reads ANQGSEA. The J segment lost 3 bases and the V segment lost 6 bases, leaving 11 bases of the junction unmatched. The CDR3 consists of 14 residues. The CDR3: CSVPGGGLNYEQYF. In nucleotides, the CDR3 is TGCAGCGTCCCCGGCGGGGGACTCAACTACGAGCAGTACTTC.

V usage is TRBV7-6 and J usage is TRBJ2-5, with D possibly matching TRBD1 (6 bases). The V gene lost 5 bases and the J gene lost 5 bases, with 15 bases spanning the gap. The CDR3 has 14 residues. Germline CDR1 SGHVS, CDR2 FNYEAQ. The CDR3 sequence: CASSPDSVRETQYF. DNA for the CDR3: TGTGCCAGCAGCCCGGACAGTGTGAGGGAGACCCAGTACTTC.

V and J are TRBV27 and TRBJ1-2, with D tentatively TRBD1 (6 bases). Germline V gives CDR1 MNHEY, CDR2 SMNVEV (reference sequence). The CDR3 length is 15 residues. V dropped 5 bases and J dropped 0 bases, with 13 bases sitting between them. The DNA for the CDR3 is TGTGCCAGCAGTCCGTGGACAGAATCTAACTATGGCTACACCTTC. Translated: CASSPWTESNYGYTF.

This clone came up a few times. The chain joins TRBV7-3 to TRBJ2-5, with TRBD1 identical over 10 bases. After removal of 2 bases from V and 3 bases from J, the junction contained 6 bases not matched to a gene. Germline V gene sequence: CDR1 SGHTA, CDR2 FQGTGA. The CDR3 length is 16 residues. The CDR3 DNA is TGTGCCAGCAGCTTAGGGACAGGGGAGGGTGAAGAGACCCAGTACTTC. Amino acid sequence: CASSLGTGEGEETQYF.

The chain employs TRBV18 and TRBJ1-3; 9 bases align to TRBD1. V shed 0 bases and J 4 bases; nucleotides not matched to a gene: 4. The CDR3 length is 16 residues. Germline values: CDR1 KGHSH, CDR2 LQKENI. The CDR3, as DNA: TGTGCCAGCTCACCACCCGGACAGGGGAGCGGAAACACCATATATTTT. Protein product: CASSPPGQGSGNTIYF.

This chain links TRBV6-5 with TRBJ2-2; TRBD1 might be the D (6 bases). The length of the CDR3 is 14 residues. The germline CDR1 and CDR2 sequences are MNHEY and SVGAGI. V was trimmed by 6 bases and J by 7 bases, leaving 15 bases between them. The CDR3 DNA follows: TGTGCCAGCAGACTACAGGGTCGTGTCGGGGAGCTGTTTTTT. It translates to CASRLQGRVGELFF.

The chain carries TRBV5-1 and TRBJ1-1; D uncertain. Germline loops: CDR1 SGHRS, CDR2 YFSETQ. V lost 2 bases and J 3 bases, leaving 11 bases between the germline ends. The CDR3 sequence is 14 residues long. CDR3 DNA sequence: TGCGCCAGCAGCTTCGGGGAGAGGGACACTGAAGCTTTCTTT. Residues: CASSFGERDTEAFF.

This sequence joins TRBV7-6 and TRBJ2-2; 8 nucleotides match TRBD2. CDR1 SGHVS and CDR2 FNYEAQ come from the germline V gene. This CDR3 spans 18 amino acids. V shed 5 bases and J 4 bases; nucleotides not matched to a gene: 15. CDR3 residues: CASSVDAPGLGGTGELFF. DNA of the CDR3: TGTGCCAGCAGCGTAGATGCTCCGGGACTAGGAGGCACCGGGGAGCTGTTTTTT.

The chain links TRBV27 to TRBJ2-7; 7 bases match TRBD1. Germline lookup yields CDR1 MNHEY and CDR2 SMNVEV (reference sequence). J gave up 6 bases and V 4 bases, and 9 bases lay outside the gene matches. This CDR3 has 14 amino acids. The CDR3: CASSYGRQGGEQYF. CDR3 nucleotide sequence: TGTGCCAGCAGTTACGGCAGACAGGGCGGCGAGCAGTACTTC.